The entry below describes one T cell receptor beta chain. Repertoires were generated with immunoSEQ multiplex PCR, while TCRdb's copy carries only in-frame clones and drops some. The sample lists around 450,000 clones, around nine tenths seen once, with approximately 4.5% in the top ten. This entry is derived from a study of blood T cell repertoires in COVID-19. V was cut by 4 bases and J by 4 bases, with 13 bases left in between. CDR1 and CDR2 (germline): MDHEN, SYDVKM. The CDR3 contains 14 residues. Sequenced: peripheral blood. The V call is TRBV28, the J call TRBJ1-2; maybe TRBD1 (5 bases). The TCR was taken from a woman in her 30s with acute or convalescent COVID-19. CDR3 sequence reads: CASSSGSKIYGYTF. The CDR3 region has the DNA TGTGCCAGCAGTTCAGGGTCAAAAATCTATGGCTACACCTTC.